The next 7 T cell receptor beta chains were all read from a single sample in a study of blood T cells in healthy people across ages. Using a J-beta primer mix together with a sample-barcoded 5' primer, a second PCR was run for roughly 6 to 12 cycles. TCRdb re-called the 5' RACE reads through MiXCR, storing one row per CDR3 protein. Counted here are around 1,700,000 distinct CDR3 sequences, over 25% occurring once; the ten biggest clones make up about 8%. Material: blood. The receptors derive from a woman between 25 and 40 years old in good health.

The chain has TRBV10-3 and TRBJ2-1; 9 positions match TRBD2. V was pared by 3 bases and J by 7 bases, with 10 bases of the junction left unmatched. Germline lookup yields CDR1 ENHRY and CDR2 SYGVKD. This CDR3 has 16 amino acids. CDR3: CAISDLSGTSRNEQFF. The CDR3 nucleotides are TGTGCCATCAGTGACCTATCCGGGACTAGCAGAAATGAGCAGTTCTTC.

V is TRBV19 and J is TRBJ2-5; D uncertain. The germline V gene encodes CDR1 LNHDA and CDR2 SQIVND (reference sequence). The CDR3 is made up of 13 amino acids. Trimming stripped 2 bases from V and 3 bases from J, with 7 bases between. CDR3: CASSIRREETQYF. The CDR3 bases are TGTGCCAGTAGTATAAGACGAGAAGAGACCCAGTACTTC.

This clonotype has ten or more counts. V usage is TRBV20-1 and J usage is TRBJ2-1; weak D call: TRBD1 (7 bases). The CDR3 contains 16 residues. Deletions cut 2 bases from V and 5 bases from J, with 19 bases between. Per the germline V gene, CDR1 is DFQATT and CDR2 is SNEGSKA (reference sequence). DNA of the CDR3: TGCAGTGCTAGACCTCCCAGGGGGACTTCCAACAATGAGCAGTTCTTC. This codes for CSARPPRGTSNNEQFF.

The chain uses TRBV28 and TRBJ1-1; no clear D gene. The V end lost 2 bases, the J end lost 3 bases, and 7 bases lay between the germline ends. In germline, CDR1 is MDHEN, CDR2 SYDVKM. This CDR3 region has 13 residues. The CDR3: CASSLGIYTEAFF. The CDR3 coding sequence is TGTGCCAGCAGTTTAGGGATATACACTGAAGCTTTCTTT.

This clonotype appeared a few times. The chain has TRBV4-1 and TRBJ2-5; a weak D match, TRBD2 (5 bases). The V and J ends lost 1 base and 5 bases respectively, with 11 bases between them. This CDR3 contains 14 residues. Germline CDR1 reads MGHRA; CDR2 reads YSYEKL. CDR3 residues: CASSQGERAETQYF. The CDR3 DNA sequence: TGCGCCAGCAGCCAAGGGGAGCGTGCGGAGACCCAGTACTTC.

The chain combines TRBV5-1 with TRBJ2-1, with TRBD2 matching over 9 bases. Trimming at V came to 4 bases and at J to 9 bases, leaving 11 bases not matched to a gene. The CDR3 contains 15 residues. Germline V CDR1 and CDR2: SGHRS, YFSETQ. In DNA form, the CDR3 reads TGCGCCAGCAGCGGTGGGGCGGGAGGGCCACGTGAGCAGTTCTTC. This gives the protein CASSGGAGGPREQFF.

This clonotype has a count of ten or more. The DNA of the CDR3 is TGCGCCAGCAGCCTAACCCCCTCTAGCGGCAAAAACATTCAGTACTTC. This gives the protein CASSLTPSSGKNIQYF. The chain combines TRBV4-3 with TRBJ2-4; 7 bases align to TRBD2. Germline CDR1 is LGHNA and CDR2 is YSLEER. The ends lost 4 bases at V and 3 bases at J; junction bases unmatched: 9. The CDR3 contains 16 residues.